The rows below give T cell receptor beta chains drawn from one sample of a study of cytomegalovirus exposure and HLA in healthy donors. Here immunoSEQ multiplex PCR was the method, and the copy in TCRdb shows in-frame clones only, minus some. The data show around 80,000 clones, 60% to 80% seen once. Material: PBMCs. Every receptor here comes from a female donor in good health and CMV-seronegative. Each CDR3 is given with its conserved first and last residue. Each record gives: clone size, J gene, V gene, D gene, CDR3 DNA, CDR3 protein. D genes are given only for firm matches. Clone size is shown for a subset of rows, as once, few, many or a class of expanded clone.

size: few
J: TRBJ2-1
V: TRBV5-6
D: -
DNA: TGTGCCAGCAGAATCCAGTCCTACAATGAGCAGTTCTTC
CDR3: CASRIQSYNEQFF

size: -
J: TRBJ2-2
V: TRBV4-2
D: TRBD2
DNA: TGTGCCAGCAGCCCTCAACAGCGGGGGGGCCACGGGGAGCTGTTTTTT
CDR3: CASSPQQRGGHGELFF

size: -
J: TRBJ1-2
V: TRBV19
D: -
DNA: TGTGCCAGTAGTTCTTGGGGGCCCATTAACTATGGCTACACCTTC
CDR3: CASSSWGPINYGYTF

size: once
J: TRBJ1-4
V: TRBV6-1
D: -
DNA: TGTGCCAGCAGTGAGTGGGGACTCGCGAATGAAAAACTGTTTTTT
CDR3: CASSEWGLANEKLFF

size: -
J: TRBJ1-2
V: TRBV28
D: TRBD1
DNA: TGTGCCAGCAGTTTAGTTGGACAGGGGCATGGCTACACCTTC
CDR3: CASSLVGQGHGYTF

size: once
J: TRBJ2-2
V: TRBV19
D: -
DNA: TGTGCCAGTAGTATAGAGCTCGGGGCCGGGGAGCTGTTTTTT
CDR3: CASSIELGAGELFF

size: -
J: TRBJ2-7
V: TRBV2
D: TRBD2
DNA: TGTGCCAGCAGTGGGGAGCGGGGCTCCTACGAGCAGTACTTC
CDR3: CASSGERGSYEQYF

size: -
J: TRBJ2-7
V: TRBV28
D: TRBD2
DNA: TGTGCCAGCATCCGAGCTAGCGGGAGCCCCCCCTACGAGCAGTACTTC
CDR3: CASIRASGSPPYEQYF

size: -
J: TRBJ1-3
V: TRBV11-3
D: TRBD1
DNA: TGTGCCAGCAGCTCCACAGGGGCTGGAAACACCATATATTTT
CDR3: CASSSTGAGNTIYF

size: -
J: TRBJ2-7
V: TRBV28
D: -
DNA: TGTGCCAGCAGAACCGGGACAACCTACGAGCAGTACTTC
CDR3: CASRTGTTYEQYF

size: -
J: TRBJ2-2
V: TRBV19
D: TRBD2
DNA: TGTGCCAGTAGTTTAAGGGCGGGGGTGAACACCGGGGAGCTGTTTTTT
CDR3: CASSLRAGVNTGELFF

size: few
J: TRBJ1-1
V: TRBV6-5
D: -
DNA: TGTGCCAGCAGTTACTCGCGCAAACCGAACACTGAAGCTTTCTTT
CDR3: CASSYSRKPNTEAFF

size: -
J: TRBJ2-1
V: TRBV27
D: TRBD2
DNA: TGTGCCAGCAGTTTCAGCGGGAGGAACAATGAGCAGTTCTTC
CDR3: CASSFSGRNNEQFF

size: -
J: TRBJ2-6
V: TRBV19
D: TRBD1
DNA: TGTGCCAGTACTCACAGCTACCGGGACAGGTCCTCTGGGGCCAACGTCCTGACTTTC
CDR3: CASTHSYRDRSSGANVLTF

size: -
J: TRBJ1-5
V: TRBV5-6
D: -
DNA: TGTGCCAGCAGCTTGGCTGGGGGGGCTGGTCAGCCCCAGCATTTT
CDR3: CASSLAGGAGQPQHF

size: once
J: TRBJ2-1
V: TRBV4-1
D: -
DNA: TGCGCCAGCAGCCCGGCGACAGGAGCTTACAATGAGCAGTTCTTC
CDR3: CASSPATGAYNEQFF

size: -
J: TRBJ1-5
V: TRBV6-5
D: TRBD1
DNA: TGTGCCAGCCGAGAACAGGGGGCTAGCAATCAGCCCCAGCATTTT
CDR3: CASREQGASNQPQHF

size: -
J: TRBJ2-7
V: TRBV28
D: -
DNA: TGTGCCAGCAGTTTAACCCTGGCCGGGGGAAGCTCCTACGAGCAGTACTTC
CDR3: CASSLTLAGGSSYEQYF

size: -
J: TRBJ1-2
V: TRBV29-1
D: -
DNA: TGCAGCGCCGAGGGAGGGGTTGATGGCTACACCTTC
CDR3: CSAEGGVDGYTF

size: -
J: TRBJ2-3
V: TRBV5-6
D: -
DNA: TGTGCCAGCAGCTTCGCTACACTACGCACAGATACGCAGTATTTT
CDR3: CASSFATLRTDTQYF

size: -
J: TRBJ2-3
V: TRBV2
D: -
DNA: TGTGCCAGCAGCGGCTCGCAGCGGGATACGCAGTATTTT
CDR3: CASSGSQRDTQYF

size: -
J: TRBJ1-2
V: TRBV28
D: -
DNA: TGTGCCAGCAGTTTGGAGGGGACTAACTATGGCTACACCTTC
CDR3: CASSLEGTNYGYTF

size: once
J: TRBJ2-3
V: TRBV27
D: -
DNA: TGTGCCAGCAGTTTGCGACTCCACACAGATACGCAGTATTTT
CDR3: CASSLRLHTDTQYF

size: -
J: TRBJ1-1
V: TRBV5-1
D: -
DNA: TGCGCCAGCAGCTCCACCGGGGTGATGAACACTGAAGCTTTCTTT
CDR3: CASSSTGVMNTEAFF

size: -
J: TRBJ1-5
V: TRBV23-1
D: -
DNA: TGCGCCAGCAGTCTTCATATAAAACAGGAGAAAAATCAGCCCCAGCATTTT
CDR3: CASSLHIKQEKNQPQHF

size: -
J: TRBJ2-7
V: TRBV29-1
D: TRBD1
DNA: TGCAGCGTGGCCTACAGGGGGATCTACGAGCAGTACTTC
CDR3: CSVAYRGIYEQYF

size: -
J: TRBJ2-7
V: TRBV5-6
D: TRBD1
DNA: TGTGCCAGCAGCTTGTTAGATAGGACAGGGGCTATCGAGCAGTACTTC
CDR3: CASSLLDRTGAIEQYF

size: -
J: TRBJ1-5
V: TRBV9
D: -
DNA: TGTGCCAGCAGCGTAGACTCTCAACAGCCCCAGCATTTT
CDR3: CASSVDSQQPQHF

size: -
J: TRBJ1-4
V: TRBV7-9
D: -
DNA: TGTTCCAGCATGTCAAGCAGGGGAGAACTGTTTTTT
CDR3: CSSMSSRGELFF

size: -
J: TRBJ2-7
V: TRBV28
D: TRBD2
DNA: TGTGCCAGCACGAGAGCGGGGAGGAACGAGCAGTACTTC
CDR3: CASTRAGRNEQYF

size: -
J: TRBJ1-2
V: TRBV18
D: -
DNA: TGTGCCAGCTCACCACTCTCTACCGTGGCGAGTGGGGCCTTTTATGGCTACACCTTC
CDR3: CASSPLSTVASGAFYGYTF

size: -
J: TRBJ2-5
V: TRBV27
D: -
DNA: TGTGCCAGCAGTTTGATCTGGGGGGGCGTAGAGACCCAGTACTTC
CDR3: CASSLIWGGVETQYF

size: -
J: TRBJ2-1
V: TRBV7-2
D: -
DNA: TGTGCCAGCAGCCAGGGGTGGGGGGGCCTCGAGCAGTTCTTC
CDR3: CASSQGWGGLEQFF

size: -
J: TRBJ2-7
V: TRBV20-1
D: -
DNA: TGCAGTGCTCTACAGAGCTACGAGCAGTACTTC
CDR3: CSALQSYEQYF

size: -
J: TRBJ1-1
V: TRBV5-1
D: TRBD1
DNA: TGCGCCAGCAGCCGGGGGACAGGGGTACCTGAAGCTTTCTTT
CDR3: CASSRGTGVPEAFF

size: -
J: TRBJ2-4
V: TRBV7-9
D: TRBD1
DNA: TGTGCCAGCAGCTTGACGACAGGGAAGTTGGACATTCAGTACTTC
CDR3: CASSLTTGKLDIQYF

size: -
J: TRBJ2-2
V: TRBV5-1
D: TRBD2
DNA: TGCGCCAGCAGCCCCAGCGGGAGGGCCTCGGGGGAGCTGTTTTTT
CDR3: CASSPSGRASGELFF

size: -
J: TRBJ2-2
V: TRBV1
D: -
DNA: TGCACCAGCAGCCAAGCTGGGACAGGGAACACCGGGGAGCTGTTTTTT
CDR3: CTSSQAGTGNTGELFF

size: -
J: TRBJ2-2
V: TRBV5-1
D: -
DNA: TGCGCCAGCAGCTTGGGACAGGTTAACACCGGGGAGCTGTTTTTT
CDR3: CASSLGQVNTGELFF

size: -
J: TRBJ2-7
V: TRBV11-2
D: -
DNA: TGTGCCAGCAGCTCCACCACTTACGAGCAGTACTTC
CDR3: CASSSTTYEQYF

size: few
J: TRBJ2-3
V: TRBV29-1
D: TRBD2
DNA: TGCAGCGTCCAAACTAGCGGGAGAGATACGCAGTATTTT
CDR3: CSVQTSGRDTQYF

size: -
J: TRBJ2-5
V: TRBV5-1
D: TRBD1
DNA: TGCGCCAGCAGCCTCAGTGACAGGGCCAGGGAGACCCAGTACTTC
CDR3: CASSLSDRARETQYF

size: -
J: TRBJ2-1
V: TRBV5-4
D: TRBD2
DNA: TGTGCCAGCAGCTTAGACCTAGCGGGTTACAATGAGCAGTTCTTC
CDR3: CASSLDLAGYNEQFF

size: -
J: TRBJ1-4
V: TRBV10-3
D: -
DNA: TGTGCCATCAGTCCCGGGACTCGGGAAAAACTGTTTTTT
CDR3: CAISPGTREKLFF

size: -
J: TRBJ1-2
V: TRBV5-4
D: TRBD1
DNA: TGTGCCAGCAGCTTGGGTTCCCCTGAGGGGAGCGGACAGGGTGATGGCTACACCTTC
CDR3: CASSLGSPEGSGQGDGYTF

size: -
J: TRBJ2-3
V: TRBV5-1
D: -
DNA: TGCGCCAGCAGCTTGGAGTCCAGGGGCACAGATACGCAGTATTTT
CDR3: CASSLESRGTDTQYF

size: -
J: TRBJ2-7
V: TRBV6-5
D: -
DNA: TGTGCCAGCAGACCGACAGGCCCTATTTACGAGCAGTACTTC
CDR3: CASRPTGPIYEQYF

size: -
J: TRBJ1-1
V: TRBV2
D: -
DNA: TGTGCCAGCAGCAACTCGAACACTGAAGCTTTCTTT
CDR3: CASSNSNTEAFF

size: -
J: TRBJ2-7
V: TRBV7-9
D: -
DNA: TGTGCCAGCAGCTTAACCAGGTCCTCCTACGAGCAGTACTTC
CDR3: CASSLTRSSYEQYF

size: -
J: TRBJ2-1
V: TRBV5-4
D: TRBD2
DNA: TGTGCCAGCAGCAGAGGACTAGCGGGCTATAATGAGCAGTTCTTC
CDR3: CASSRGLAGYNEQFF

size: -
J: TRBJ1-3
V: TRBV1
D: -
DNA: TGCACCAGCAGCCAAGGCTTGGGGCAGTCTGGAAACACCATATATTTT
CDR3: CTSSQGLGQSGNTIYF